The 25 T cell receptor beta chains listed next were all sequenced from one sample in a study of molecular identifiers for immune sequencing clone quantification. TCRdb redid the calling of the PCR reads with MiXCR, one entry per CDR3 protein. The sample has some 590,000 distinct CDR3 sequences, roughly 25% seen once. The specimen sequenced was naive CD8+ T cells from blood, with Jurkat cell RNA spiked in. Subset described: FACS-sorted CD8+CD4-CCR7+CD45RA+ naive T cells. The receptor source for this set is a human donor in good health. Some libraries in this study had Jurkat cell RNA spiked in.

In its sample, this clonotype was seen many times. V and J are TRBV7-9 and TRBJ1-4, with D tentatively TRBD1 (6 bases). V shed 6 bases and J shed 6 bases, with 17 bases lying between them. CDR1 and CDR2 from the germline V gene are SEHNR and FQNEAQ (reference sequence). The CDR3 runs 15 residues. In DNA form, the CDR3 reads TGTGCCAGCAGTCCGGCACAGGGCGTGGATGAAAAACTGTTTTTT. Amino acids: CASSPAQGVDEKLFF.

This clonotype was recorded many times. The CDR3 spells CASSLLGERTYEQYF. Written as DNA, the CDR3 is TGTGCCAGCAGTTTATTGGGGGAAAGGACCTACGAGCAGTACTTC. The chain combines TRBV28 with TRBJ2-7; perhaps D is TRBD1 or TRBD2 (5 bases each). This CDR3 is 15 amino acids long. The ends were cut back, 1 base at V and 2 bases at J, with 12 bases in the middle. The germline gives CDR1 MDHEN, CDR2 SYDVKM.

CDR3 loop: CASSQDAGVNTEAFF. The DNA for the CDR3 is TGCGCCAGCAGCCAAGACGCAGGAGTAAACACTGAAGCTTTCTTT. The rearrangement uses TRBV4-1 and TRBJ1-1; no definite D call. Trimming left V 0 bases short and J 2 bases short, with 10 bases between. The germline V gene has CDR1 MGHRA and CDR2 YSYEKL. The length of the CDR3 is 15 residues.

The chain couples TRBV19 to TRBJ1-1, with D tentatively TRBD1 (5 bases). The CDR3 length is 16 residues. Deletions cut 5 bases from V and 0 bases from J, with 16 bases between. The germline gives CDR1 LNHDA, CDR2 SQIVND (reference sequence). CDR3 in amino acids: CASSWGDKTMNTEAFF. The CDR3 DNA sequence: TGTGCCAGTAGTTGGGGGGATAAAACCATGAACACTGAAGCTTTCTTT.

Worth noting for this clonotype: With a much larger clone just one base away, this may be a read error. The chain joins TRBV20-1 to TRBJ2-3; a weak D match, TRBD2 (6 bases). The CDR3 runs 15 residues. V was trimmed by 1 base and J by 2 bases, leaving 13 bases between them. Germline V CDR1 and CDR2: DFQATT, SNEGSKA (reference sequence). CDR3 coding DNA: TGCAGTGCTAGAGTTGCGGGAAGGAACACAGATACGCAGTATTTT. This gives the protein CSARVAGRNTDTQYF.

In its sample, this clonotype was seen many times. The CDR3 loop reads CASSLLATSGRDTQYF. In DNA form, the CDR3 reads TGTGCCAGCAGTTTATTAGCGACTAGCGGCCGAGATACGCAGTATTTT. V gene TRBV28 combines with J gene TRBJ2-3; the match to TRBD2 covers 9 bases. Unmatched junction bases numbered 7, after V lost 1 base and J lost 5 bases. This CDR3 has 16 residues. The germline V gene has CDR1 MDHEN and CDR2 SYDVKM.

In this sample, this clonotype turned up many times. V is TRBV12-5 and J is TRBJ1-1; a possible D gene is TRBD1 (6 bases). The CDR3 covers 14 residues. V was clipped by 2 bases and J by 4 bases, with 11 bases between them. From germline, CDR1 is LGHNT and CDR2 FRNRAP. This CDR3 reads CASGLTTGFTEAFF. The CDR3 DNA reads as TGTGCTAGTGGTTTGACAACAGGGTTCACTGAAGCTTTCTTT.

Turning to this clonotype: Being one base from a much bigger clone, this may be a read error. V and J are TRBV11-2 and TRBJ2-7; the match to TRBD2 covers 10 bases. The germline CDR1 and CDR2 sequences are SGHAT and FQNNGV. This CDR3 contains 14 residues. V was pared by 2 bases and J by 3 bases, with 1 base of the junction left unmatched. The CDR3 sequence is CASSLWTSGYEQYF. The CDR3 coding sequence is TGTGCCAGCAGCTTATGGACTAGCGGCTACGAGCAGTACTTC.

This clonotype has at least ten counts. The rearrangement uses TRBV6-5 and TRBJ1-1; D unresolved. Trimming shortened V by 6 bases and J by 4 bases, and 12 bases separated the two germline ends. This CDR3 has 13 residues. Germline loops: CDR1 MNHEY, CDR2 SVGAGI. The CDR3 bases are TGTGCCAGCAGACCTGGACCCTCCACTGAAGCTTTCTTT. Translation gives CASRPGPSTEAFF.

Ten or more counts support this clonotype. The DNA for the CDR3 is TGTGCCAGCAGTTTTGATCCTAGGGGGCCAGATACGCAGTATTTT. It translates to CASSFDPRGPDTQYF. V gene TRBV28 combines with J gene TRBJ2-3; 7 bases align to TRBD1. V dropped 3 bases and J dropped 4; count of bases not matched to a gene: 7. Germline CDR1 MDHEN, CDR2 SYDVKM. The CDR3 is 15 amino acids.

This clonotype was seen a few times. The chain has TRBV4-1 and TRBJ2-5; the match to TRBD2 covers 7 bases. Germline CDR1 is MGHRA and CDR2 is YSYEKL. Trimming cost V 1 base and J 9 bases; bases outside gene matches: 8. This CDR3 is 14 amino acids long. The CDR3 loop is CASSQGQGGEAQYF. The CDR3 DNA sequence: TGCGCCAGCAGCCAAGGCCAGGGAGGGGAGGCCCAGTACTTC.

This clonotype was counted ten times or more. J is TRBJ2-3 and V is TRBV2; tentative D call: TRBD1 (5 bases). CDR3 length: 16 residues. Trimming removed 10 bases at V and 0 bases at J, with 20 bases between. CDR1 SNHLY and CDR2 FYNNEI come from the germline V gene. The chain's CDR3 is CAITRDGQGSTDTQYF. Here the CDR3 DNA reads TGTGCCATCACAAGGGATGGGCAGGGAAGCACAGATACGCAGTATTTT.

With respect to this clonotype: The junction and the germline gene differ at one end; a read error may be behind it. The V and J genes are TRBV27 and TRBJ2-4; no firm D call. Germline CDR1 reads MNHEY; CDR2 reads SMNVEV (reference sequence). This CDR3 has 13 residues. CDR3 DNA sequence: TGTACCAGCAGTTTTCAGGTTGGAAACATTCAGTACTTC. It is translated as CTSSFQVGNIQYF.

This clonotype showed up many times. This chain connects TRBV27 to TRBJ2-6, with a tentative D call TRBD2 (5 bases). This CDR3 is 17 amino acids long. V lost 6 bases, J lost 0 bases, and 15 bases lay in between. Looked up from germline, CDR1 is MNHEY and CDR2 is SMNVEV (reference sequence). This chain's CDR3 is CASRGTGISSGANVLTF. The DNA of the CDR3 is TGTGCCAGCAGGGGCACCGGGATCTCCTCTGGGGCCAACGTCCTGACTTTC.

This clonotype was seen at least ten times. The chain has TRBV7-9 and TRBJ1-1, with 8 positions matching TRBD1. Germline lookup yields CDR1 SEHNR and CDR2 FQNEAQ (reference sequence). V lost 5 bases, J lost 7 bases, and 9 bases stayed unmatched. CDR3 size: 14 residues. The CDR3 sequence is CASSPREGQGEAFF. The DNA for the CDR3 is TGTGCCAGCAGCCCTAGGGAAGGACAGGGTGAAGCTTTCTTT.

The chain's CDR3 is CASSQDRLADYNEQFF. The CDR3 coding sequence is TGCGCCAGCAGCCAAGACCGACTAGCGGATTACAATGAGCAGTTCTTC. The chain carries TRBV4-3 and TRBJ2-1; 9 bases are a match to TRBD2. Germline CDR1 and CDR2: LGHNA and YSLEER. Trimming cost V 0 bases and J 4 bases; bases outside gene matches: 4. The CDR3 length is 16 residues.

The chain combines TRBV7-9 with TRBJ2-1; 8 bases agree with TRBD2. The length of the CDR3 is 16 residues. Germline values: CDR1 SEHNR, CDR2 FQNEAQ (reference sequence). Losses at the gene ends were 5 bases for V and 6 bases for J; bases not matched to a gene: 12. Here the CDR3 reads CASSPLAGSRGNEQFF. In DNA form, the CDR3 reads TGTGCCAGCAGCCCCCTAGCGGGTAGTCGGGGCAATGAGCAGTTCTTC.

V gene TRBV29-1 combines with J gene TRBJ2-1; 9 nucleotides line up with TRBD2. CDR1 is SQVTM and CDR2 is ANQGSEA in the germline V gene. This CDR3 contains 15 residues. Losses at the gene ends were 5 bases for V and 9 bases for J; bases not matched to a gene: 14. The CDR3 here is CSVRGGGRARVEQFF. DNA for the CDR3: TGCAGCGTTAGAGGAGGCGGGAGGGCCAGGGTTGAGCAGTTCTTC.

This clonotype was recorded many times. The genes are TRBV5-1 and TRBJ2-7, with D maybe TRBD1 (5 bases). This CDR3 comprises 13 residues. CDR1 SGHRS and CDR2 YFSETQ come from the germline V gene. The V gene lost 4 bases and the J gene lost 6 bases, with 14 bases spanning the gap. Here the CDR3 reads CASSDPLQGEQYF. CDR3 bases: TGCGCCAGCAGCGATCCCCTTCAGGGCGAGCAGTACTTC. Full variable domain (rest looked up from reference TRBV5-1 and TRBJ2-7): KAGVTQTPRYLIKTRGQQVTLSCSPISGHRSVSWYQQTPGQGLQFLFEYFSETQRNKGNFPGRFSGRQFSNSRSEMNVSTLELGDSALYLCASSDPLQGEQYFGPGTRLTVT.

There are a few counts of this clonotype. The V call is TRBV6-2 or TRBV6-3, the J call TRBJ1-1; D might be TRBD1 (5 bases). CDR1 is MNHEY and CDR2 is SVGEGT in the germline V gene. The ends were cut back, 5 bases at V and 3 bases at J, with 10 bases in the middle. The CDR3 is 13 residues long. CDR3 in amino acids: CASSEVGDTEAFF. The CDR3 DNA sequence: TGTGCCAGCAGTGAGGTGGGGGACACTGAAGCTTTCTTT.

This clonotype has a handful of counts. The chain is built from TRBV5-8 and TRBJ2-7, with D unclear. Looked up from germline, CDR1 is SGHTS and CDR2 is YDEGEE. CDR3 length equals 14 residues. V gave up 3 bases and J gave up 2 bases, with 12 bases separating them. CDR3 residues: CASSWGSGTYEQYF. The CDR3 nucleotides read TGTGCCAGCAGCTGGGGTTCAGGTACCTACGAGCAGTACTTC.

The CDR3 DNA is TGTGCCAGCAGCTCCCCTCCGGGACTAGCGGGAGGCAATGAGCAGTTCTTC. This translates into CASSSPPGLAGGNEQFF. This sequence joins TRBV7-3 and TRBJ2-1; 15 bases match TRBD2. Germline CDR1 SGHTA, CDR2 FQGTGA. With 4 bases clipped from V and 6 bases from J, the junction kept 7 bases outside the gene matches. There are 17 residues in the CDR3.

In regard to this clonotype: No conserved phenylalanine or tryptophan ends this CDR3, so it is likely a read error. This chain joins TRBV13 and TRBJ2-6, with 10 bases identical to TRBD1. Trimming cost V 4 bases and J 3 bases; bases outside gene matches: 6. Germline V gene sequence: CDR1 PRHDT, CDR2 FYEKMQ (reference sequence). CDR3 size: 17 residues. The CDR3 sequence: CASSSGQGGIGANVLTL. The CDR3 bases are TGTGCCAGCAGCTCCGGACAGGGGGGGATTGGGGCCAACGTCCTGACTCTC.

This clonotype was observed many times. J is TRBJ2-7 and V is TRBV20-1; D gene unclear. Germline CDR1 and CDR2: DFQATT and SNEGSKA (reference sequence). Trimming left V 1 base short and J 1 base short, with 11 bases between. The CDR3 runs 14 residues. In nucleotides, the CDR3 is TGCAGTGCTAGAGGCGCAGTCCCTTCCTACGAGCAGTACTTC. This encodes CSARGAVPSYEQYF.

This clonotype was detected a few times. This chain links TRBV6-2 or TRBV6-3 with TRBJ2-7, with D perhaps TRBD1 (7 bases). The CDR3 covers 14 residues. Trimming removed 7 bases at V and 3 bases at J, with 16 bases between. CDR1 and CDR2 from the germline V gene are MNHEY and SVGEGT. Written as DNA, the CDR3 is TGTGCCAGCACGGAGGCAGGGGGGATCTACGAGCAGTACTTC. This translates into CASTEAGGIYEQYF.